These 19 T cell receptor beta chains originate from one sample sequenced in a study of blood T cell repertoires in COVID-19. Measured with immunoSEQ multiplex PCR; TCRdb has only the in-frame clones, and not every one. In the table there are 300,000 to 450,000 clones, roughly 85% of which are singletons. Specimen: peripheral blood. These receptor sequences come from a woman aged 18-29 years with acute or convalescent COVID-19.

The chain employs TRBV11-2 and TRBJ2-2, with D possibly TRBD2 on 5 matching bases. V shed 2 bases and J shed 7 bases, with 20 bases lying between them. The CDR3 is 17 residues long. Per germline, CDR1 SGHAT and CDR2 FQNNGV. CDR3 nucleotide sequence: TGTGCCAGCAGCTTATGGTCCAGCGGCGCGGGTGGCGGGGAGCTGTTTTTT. This encodes CASSLWSSGAGGGELFF.

This clone was recorded once. This chain connects TRBV29-1 to TRBJ1-4; D is unclear. CDR3 size: 13 residues. Germline V gene data show CDR1 as SQVTM and CDR2 as ANQGSEA. V was pared by 7 bases and J by 8 bases, with 17 bases between. The CDR3 spells CSATESVSEKLFF. CDR3 DNA: TGCAGCGCTACCGAATCAGTCTCGGAAAAACTGTTTTTT. Looking up the rest from reference TRBV29-1 and TRBJ1-4 gives the full variable domain: SAVISQKPSRDICQRGTSLTIQCQVDSQVTMMFWYRQQPGQSLTLIATANQGSEATYESGFVIDKFPISRPNLTFSTLTVSNMSPEDSSIYLCSATESVSEKLFFGSGTQLSVL.

The genes are TRBV9 and TRBJ2-3, with D maybe TRBD2 (5 bases). The CDR3 spans 14 residues. From germline, CDR1 is SGDLS and CDR2 YYNGEE. V was clipped by 0 bases and J by 3 bases, with 8 bases between them. The CDR3: CASSVARETDTQYF. The CDR3 bases are TGTGCCAGCAGCGTAGCTCGGGAAACAGATACGCAGTATTTT.

This chain connects TRBV30 to TRBJ1-2; TRBD1 agrees at 9 bases. This CDR3 is built from 13 residues. J lost 5 bases, V lost 4 bases, and 5 bases had no gene match. Germline V gene data show CDR1 as GTSNPN and CDR2 as SVGIG (reference sequence). The CDR3 coding sequence is TGTGCCTGGACCCCGGGACAGGGTTATGGCTACACCTTC. It encodes CAWTPGQGYGYTF.

The CDR3 DNA follows: TGTGCTAGTGGGACCCTCTTGCCAGGGCAAGGGGGCTACACCTTC. Its protein is CASGTLLPGQGGYTF. V is TRBV12-5 and J is TRBJ1-2; possible D gene TRBD1, 5 bases. CDR1 and CDR2 (germline): LGHNT, FRNRAP. Between the trimmed V and J ends, which lost 6 bases and 8 bases, there was a span of 22 bases. The CDR3 covers 15 residues.

The chain links TRBV9 to TRBJ2-7; TRBD2 agrees at 13 bases. The CDR3 runs to 16 residues. The ends lost 3 bases at V and 2 bases at J; junction bases unmatched: 5. The germline V gene encodes CDR1 SGDLS and CDR2 YYNGEE. The CDR3 loop reads CASSEGLAGRTYEQYF. CDR3 in DNA: TGTGCCAGCAGCGAGGGACTAGCGGGGAGAACCTACGAGCAGTACTTC.

The genes are TRBV5-1 and TRBJ1-2; 7 bases match TRBD1. Germline loops: CDR1 SGHRS, CDR2 YFSETQ. The length of the CDR3 is 16 residues. V gave up 3 bases and J gave up 2 bases; unmatched junction bases: 10. CDR3 DNA: TGCGCCAGCAGCTATCTTAGAGGGGGCGAGAACTATGGCTACACCTTC. Translating it yields CASSYLRGGENYGYTF. The whole variable domain, filled in from reference TRBV5-1 and TRBJ1-2, reads KAGVTQTPRYLIKTRGQQVTLSCSPISGHRSVSWYQQTPGQGLQFLFEYFSETQRNKGNFPGRFSGRQFSNSRSEMNVSTLELGDSALYLCASSYLRGGENYGYTFGSGTRLTVV.

There are a few counts of this clone. The chain is built from TRBV7-6 and TRBJ1-4; a possible D gene is TRBD1 (5 bases). CDR3 length: 16 amino acids. V gave up 1 base and J gave up 1 base, with 10 bases separating them. The germline CDR1 and CDR2 sequences are SGHVS and FNYEAQ. DNA of the CDR3: TGTGCCAGCAGCTTAGAGACGGGGGTAACTAATGAAAAACTGTTTTTT. It encodes CASSLETGVTNEKLFF.

This sequence joins TRBV9 and TRBJ1-6; no reliable D call. V lost 2 bases and J lost 4, with 7 bases in between. The length of the CDR3 is 14 residues. Germline assignment: CDR1 SGDLS and CDR2 YYNGEE. This chain's CDR3 is CASSVSLYNSPLHF. CDR3 DNA: TGTGCCAGCAGCGTGTCCTTATATAATTCACCCCTCCACTTT.

V is TRBV24-1 and J is TRBJ2-7; 7 bases are a match to TRBD1. CDR1 and CDR2 from the germline V gene are KGHDR and SFDVKD. Losses at the gene ends were 7 bases for V and 4 bases for J; bases not matched to a gene: 3. CDR3 length: 12 amino acids. Here the CDR3 DNA reads TGTGCCACCAGCCAGACAGGGTACGAGCAGTACTTC. As protein: CATSQTGYEQYF.

The chain uses TRBV7-9 and TRBJ2-7; TRBD1 matches at 9 bases. Germline V lookup: CDR1 SEHNR, CDR2 FQNEAQ (reference sequence). The CDR3 sequence is 16 residues long. With V trimmed by 4 bases and J by 5 bases, 12 bases remained unmatched. CDR3 bases: TGTGCCAGCAGCTCCTATAGTGGGGGGACAGGGAACGAGCAGTACTTC. Protein product: CASSSYSGGTGNEQYF.

In this sample, this clone turned up a few times. V usage is TRBV19 and J usage is TRBJ1-3, with D perhaps TRBD1 (5 bases). The germline V and J ends were trimmed by 4 bases and 0 bases, with 25 bases remaining between them. Looked up from germline, CDR1 is LNHDA and CDR2 is SQIVND (reference sequence). This CDR3 has 20 amino acids. As DNA, the CDR3 is TGTGCCAGTAGTACCGGCGGGACCGTCACCCCCTTCAACTCTGGAAACACCATATATTTT. Translated, it gives CASSTGGTVTPFNSGNTIYF. The whole variable domain, filled in from reference TRBV19 and TRBJ1-3, reads DGGITQSPKYLFRKEGQNVTLSCEQNLNHDAMYWYRQDPGQGLRLIYYSQIVNDFQKGDIAEGYSVSREKKESFPLTVTSAQKNPTAFYLCASSTGGTVTPFNSGNTIYFGEGSWLTVV.

The genes are TRBV19 and TRBJ2-5; D may be TRBD2 (5 bases). The CDR3 runs to 12 residues. V shed 5 bases and J shed 12 bases, with 16 bases lying between them. The V gene's germline CDR1 is LNHDA and CDR2 SQIVND (reference sequence). The CDR3 DNA reads TGTGCCAGTAGTGTATCCAACTCCGGGAAGTACTTC. It specifies CASSVSNSGKYF. Combining the CDR3 with reference TRBV19 and TRBJ2-5 gives the whole variable domain DGGITQSPKYLFRKEGQNVTLSCEQNLNHDAMYWYRQDPGQGLRLIYYSQIVNDFQKGDIAEGYSVSREKKESFPLTVTSAQKNPTAFYLCASSVSNSGKYFGPGTRLLVL.

The rearrangement joins TRBV20-1 to TRBJ2-7; 8 positions match TRBD2. The CDR3 consists of 13 residues. With 3 bases clipped from V and 3 bases from J, the junction kept 4 bases outside the gene matches. Germline CDR1 and CDR2: DFQATT and SNEGSKA (reference sequence). The CDR3 nucleotides read TGCAGTGCTAGTGTAGCGGGGATCTACGAGCAGTACTTC. Its protein is CSASVAGIYEQYF.

This clone appeared a single time. The V gene is TRBV2, the J gene TRBJ2-3; perhaps TRBD2 as D (5 bases). V was cut by 4 bases and J by 5 bases, with 7 bases left in between. Germline V gives CDR1 SNHLY, CDR2 FYNNEI. This CDR3 has 12 residues. The CDR3 sequence: CASSGGGDTQYF. For the CDR3, the DNA is TGTGCCAGCAGTGGAGGAGGAGATACGCAGTATTTT.

This sequence joins TRBV6-1 and TRBJ1-3; D unresolved. Germline assignment: CDR1 MNHNS and CDR2 SASEGT. CDR3 length equals 13 residues. V was trimmed by 3 bases and J by 3 bases, leaving 6 bases between them. The CDR3 coding sequence is TGTGCCAGCAGTGATATTTTTGGAAACACCATATATTTT. Amino acids: CASSDIFGNTIYF.

The chain couples TRBV29-1 to TRBJ2-5; unclear D gene. CDR1 SQVTM and CDR2 ANQGSEA come from the germline V gene. The CDR3 is made up of 15 amino acids. The ends were cut back, 3 bases at V and 0 bases at J, with 14 bases in the middle. The CDR3 region is CSVDVHLGNQETQYF. The CDR3 DNA reads TGCAGCGTTGACGTGCACCTAGGTAACCAAGAGACCCAGTACTTC.

The chain combines TRBV19 with TRBJ1-2, with D maybe TRBD1 (6 bases). The CDR3 extends over 15 amino acids. V was clipped by 2 bases and J by 4 bases, with 14 bases between them. Germline lookup yields CDR1 LNHDA and CDR2 SQIVND (reference sequence). The CDR3, as DNA: TGTGCCAGTAGTATATTTGAGGGGGGGACCTATGGCTACACCTTC. It encodes CASSIFEGGTYGYTF.

As regards this clone: Other DNA sequences from this sample encode an identical CDR3 as well. The chain recombines TRBV7-3 with TRBJ2-2, with D maybe TRBD2 (5 bases). There are 13 residues in the CDR3. Germline assignment: CDR1 SGHTA and CDR2 FQGTGA. Trimming pared 5 bases from V and 5 bases from J, leaving 9 bases between. CDR3 in DNA: TGTGCCAGCAGCCAAACGGGGACCGGGGAGCTGTTTTTT. It translates to CASSQTGTGELFF.